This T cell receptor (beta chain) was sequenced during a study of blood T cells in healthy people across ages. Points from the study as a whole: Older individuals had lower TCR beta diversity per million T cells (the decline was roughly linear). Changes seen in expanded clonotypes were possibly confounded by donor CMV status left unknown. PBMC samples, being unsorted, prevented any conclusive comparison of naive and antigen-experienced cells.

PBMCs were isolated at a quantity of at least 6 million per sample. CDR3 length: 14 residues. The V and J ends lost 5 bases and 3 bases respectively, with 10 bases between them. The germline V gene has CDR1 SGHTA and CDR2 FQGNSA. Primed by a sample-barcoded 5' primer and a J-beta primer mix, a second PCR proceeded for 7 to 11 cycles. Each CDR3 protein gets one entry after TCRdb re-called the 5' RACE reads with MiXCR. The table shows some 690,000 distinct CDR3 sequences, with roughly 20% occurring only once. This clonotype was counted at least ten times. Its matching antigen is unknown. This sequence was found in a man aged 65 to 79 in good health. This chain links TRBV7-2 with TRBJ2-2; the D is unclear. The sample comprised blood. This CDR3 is CASSAHIDTGELFF. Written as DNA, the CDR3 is TGTGCCAGCAGCGCCCACATAGACACCGGGGAGCTGTTTTTT. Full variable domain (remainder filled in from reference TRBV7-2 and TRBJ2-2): GAGVSQSPSNKVTEKGKDVELRCDPISGHTALYWYRQSLGQGLEFLIYFQGNSAPDKSGLPSDRFSAERTGGSVSTLTIQRTQQEDSAVYLCASSAHIDTGELFFGEGSRLTVL.